The clone carrying this T cell receptor (beta chain) turned up a few times. Its antigen is as yet unknown. The sample originates from a study of cytomegalovirus exposure and HLA in healthy donors. Study-wide background: Researchers previously reported finding some 110 million unique TCR beta sequences from roughly 180 million T cells.

Germline V gives CDR1 MNHNY, CDR2 SVGAGI (reference sequence). V was trimmed by 3 bases and J by 1 base, leaving 12 bases between them. This CDR3 comprises 15 residues. Study-wide results and caveats: Later on, a genetic analysis was performed. It linked a missense variant in DCLRE1C with V- and J-gene trimming of TCR beta. One cluster of highly shared sequence variants probably arose as a sequencing artifact.

The donors comprised healthy bone marrow donors. PCR primers comprised 60 Vbeta and 13 Jbeta primers. Profiling relied on immunoSEQ multiplex PCR, and the TCRdb table lists in-frame clones only, not all of them. There are 250,000 or so clones in the sample; around 90% occur only once, and 1.7% lies in the top ten. The sequence was obtained from a girl aged 2 to 9 in good health and CMV-seronegative. The chain couples TRBV6-6 to TRBJ1-1, with D possibly TRBD1 on 6 matching bases. What was sequenced was PBMCs. The CDR3 sequence: CASSYGTGPNTEAFF. The CDR3 coding sequence is TGTGCCAGCAGTTATGGAACAGGGCCGAACACTGAAGCTTTCTTT.